The 26 T cell receptor beta chains in this list originate from one sample, sequenced in a study of cytomegalovirus exposure and HLA in healthy donors. Primers included in the PCR were 60 Vbeta and 13 Jbeta primers. Produced via immunoSEQ multiplex PCR; TCRdb's table is partial and in-frame only. This sample lists roughly 100,000 clones; its ten largest clones have about 0.58%. The material sequenced was PBMCs. Every receptor here comes from a man aged 45 to 65 in good health and CMV-seronegative.

The gene calls are TRBV19 and TRBJ1-1, with D perhaps matching TRBD1 (5 bases). This CDR3 contains 14 residues. V was trimmed by 5 bases and J by 3 bases, leaving 13 bases between them. Germline V gives CDR1 LNHDA, CDR2 SQIVND (reference sequence). CDR3 DNA: TGTGCCAGTAGTGCCCAGGGTGGCGACACTGAAGCTTTCTTT. Protein: CASSAQGGDTEAFF.

The chain employs TRBV7-9 and TRBJ2-5; 8 bases are shared with TRBD1. This CDR3 spans 13 amino acids. Germline V gene lookup returns CDR1 SEHNR and CDR2 FQNEAQ (reference sequence). The junction had 5 bases not matched to a gene; V was cut back by 7 bases and J by 4 bases. In DNA form, the CDR3 reads TGTGCCAGCAAGATCGACAGGGGAGAGACCCAGTACTTC. This codes for CASKIDRGETQYF.

With respect to this clone: It is unclear where the CDR3 begins or ends on the DNA, so no DNA is shown, and the CDR3 is as TCRdb lists it. The chain joins TRBV21-1 to TRBJ2-5; the listed D gene, TRBD1, was not tested against the DNA. TRBV21-1 is reported as a pseudogene. From its first to its last residue, the CDR3 has 17 amino acids. This CDR3 reads CASSKVGTGISQETQYF.

The gene calls are TRBV7-2 and TRBJ2-7; weak D call: TRBD2 (6 bases). CDR1 is SGHTA and CDR2 is FQGNSA in the germline V gene. The CDR3 runs to 13 residues. With 3 bases removed from V and 0 bases from J, the gap between germline ends came to 6 bases. The CDR3, as DNA: TGTGCCAGCAGCTTGGGACTCTCCTACGAGCAGTACTTC. This gives the protein CASSLGLSYEQYF.

V gene TRBV14 combines with J gene TRBJ2-7, with unresolved D. The CDR3 is 14 amino acids. The V gene's germline CDR1 is SGHDN and CDR2 FVKESK. Trimming took off 1 base at V and 3 bases at J, with 10 bases between the two ends. CDR3 protein: CASSQVRGSYEQYF. The CDR3 bases are TGTGCCAGCAGCCAAGTACGAGGTAGCTACGAGCAGTACTTC.

The chain joins TRBV9 to TRBJ2-5; possible D gene TRBD2, 5 bases. The J call is in doubt because the DNA end fits TRBJ2-7 better. The germline V gene has CDR1 SGDLS and CDR2 YYNGEE. The CDR3 totals 13 residues. CDR3 amino acids: CASSTEGHYEQYF. CDR3 DNA sequence: TGTGCCAGCAGTACCGAGGGCCACTACGAGCAGTACTTC.

The chain joins TRBV5-1 to TRBJ1-2; D is perhaps TRBD1 (5 bases). Germline V CDR1 and CDR2: SGHRS, YFSETQ. The CDR3 contains 14 residues. Trimming shortened V by 4 bases and J by 0 bases, and 10 bases separated the two germline ends. CDR3 residues: CASSQDSTNYGYTF. The CDR3 bases are TGCGCCAGCAGCCAAGACAGTACTAACTATGGCTACACCTTC.

The chain joins TRBV29-1 to TRBJ1-1; D is perhaps TRBD1 (6 bases). The CDR3 extends over 10 amino acids. With 7 bases removed from V and 8 bases from J, the gap between germline ends came to 11 bases. From germline, CDR1 is SQVTM and CDR2 ANQGSEA. The CDR3: CSATTGEAFF. The CDR3 nucleotides read TGCAGCGCGACAACAGGGGAAGCTTTCTTT. Complete variable domain (other parts from reference TRBV29-1 and TRBJ1-1): SAVISQKPSRDICQRGTSLTIQCQVDSQVTMMFWYRQQPGQSLTLIATANQGSEATYESGFVIDKFPISRPNLTFSTLTVSNMSPEDSSIYLCSATTGEAFFGQGTRLTVV.

This chain links TRBV5-1 with TRBJ2-7; maybe TRBD1 (6 bases). Trimming shortened V by 4 bases and J by 12 bases, and 20 bases separated the two germline ends. The CDR3 runs 13 residues. Looked up from germline, CDR1 is SGHRS and CDR2 is YFSETQ. The CDR3 DNA sequence: TGCGCCAGCAGCCTACAGGGTGATTTAGCCACGTACTTC. This codes for CASSLQGDLATYF.

The chain joins TRBV5-1 to TRBJ1-2; a possible D gene is TRBD1 (5 bases). With 2 bases removed from V and 4 bases from J, the gap between germline ends came to 12 bases. CDR1 is SGHRS and CDR2 is YFSETQ in the germline V gene. The CDR3 is 14 residues long. The CDR3 sequence is CASSLAGEPYGYTF. CDR3 bases: TGCGCCAGCAGCTTAGCGGGGGAGCCCTATGGCTACACCTTC.

The rearrangement joins TRBV6-6 to TRBJ1-4, with D possibly TRBD1 on 6 matching bases. Germline CDR1 is MNHNY and CDR2 is SVGAGI (reference sequence). V shed 9 bases and J shed 10 bases, with 27 bases lying between them. This CDR3 has 16 residues. CDR3 residues: CASGPRTAGAVAKLFF. For the CDR3, the DNA is TGTGCCAGTGGGCCGCGGACAGCCGGGGCCGTGGCAAAACTGTTTTTT.

The chain combines TRBV9 with TRBJ1-2; TRBD1 aligns across 10 bases. Germline V gives CDR1 SGDLS, CDR2 YYNGEE. This CDR3 spans 15 amino acids. V gave up 4 bases and J gave up 6 bases; unmatched junction bases: 9. In DNA, the CDR3 is TGTGCCAGCAGCCCACGGACAGGGACAGGGGATGGCTACACCTTC. It encodes CASSPRTGTGDGYTF.

This chain uses TRBV29-1 with TRBJ1-2; 7 bases map to TRBD1. The CDR3 covers 14 residues. The germline CDR1 and CDR2 sequences are SQVTM and ANQGSEA. Germline trimming cut 1 base from V and 4 bases from J; bases unmatched to any gene: 6. The CDR3 DNA reads as TGCAGCGTTGAAGGGTGGACAGGCATCTATGGCTACACCTTC. It encodes CSVEGWTGIYGYTF.

The chain has TRBV15 and TRBJ2-5, with a possible D match to TRBD1 (6 bases). Trimming took off 0 bases at V and 4 bases at J, with 12 bases between the two ends. Germline assignment: CDR1 LNHNV and CDR2 YYDKDF (reference sequence). The CDR3 extends over 15 amino acids. The CDR3: CATSRDKPRGETQYF. The CDR3 DNA reads as TGTGCCACCAGCAGAGATAAACCCAGGGGAGAGACCCAGTACTTC.

This rearrangement joins TRBV5-1 to TRBJ1-1; D might be TRBD1 (6 bases). Trimming shortened V by 0 bases and J by 1 base, and 7 bases separated the two germline ends. Germline-derived CDR1 and CDR2 are SGHRS and YFSETQ. This CDR3 has 14 residues. In nucleotides, the CDR3 is TGCGCCAGCAGCTTGGGACAGGAGAACACTGAAGCTTTCTTT. Its translation: CASSLGQENTEAFF. The complete variable domain, with remaining parts taken from reference TRBV5-1 and TRBJ1-1, reads KAGVTQTPRYLIKTRGQQVTLSCSPISGHRSVSWYQQTPGQGLQFLFEYFSETQRNKGNFPGRFSGRQFSNSRSEMNVSTLELGDSALYLCASSLGQENTEAFFGQGTRLTVV.

This chain links TRBV6-5 with TRBJ2-5; weak D call: TRBD1 (6 bases). The CDR3 runs to 16 residues. V shed 1 base and J shed 5 bases, with 17 bases lying between them. CDR1 is MNHEY and CDR2 is SVGAGI in the germline V gene. CDR3 DNA sequence: TGTGCCAGCAGTTACTGGGTTGGCAGGGGTTTGGAGACCCAGTACTTC. Amino acids: CASSYWVGRGLETQYF.

The chain joins TRBV5-1 to TRBJ2-2; TRBD1 aligns across 7 bases. The CDR3 sequence is 15 residues long. Germline CDR1 is SGHRS and CDR2 is YFSETQ. Unmatched junction bases numbered 8, after V lost 4 bases and J lost 5 bases. This chain's CDR3 is CASSQQGSSTGELFF. CDR3 in DNA: TGCGCCAGCAGCCAACAGGGGTCGTCGACCGGGGAGCTGTTTTTT.

This sequence joins TRBV4-3 and TRBJ2-7, with TRBD1 identical over 7 bases. V dropped 0 bases and J dropped 5; count of bases not matched to a gene: 13. The CDR3 is 17 residues long. Germline V gene data show CDR1 as LGHNA and CDR2 as YSLEER. Here the CDR3 reads CASSQDRAQGVFNEQYF. DNA of the CDR3: TGCGCCAGCAGCCAAGATCGGGCGCAGGGGGTGTTCAACGAGCAGTACTTC.

The gene calls are TRBV7-9 and TRBJ2-1, with 12 bases fitting TRBD2. Trimming removed 4 bases from V and 5 bases from J; junction bases left unmatched: 3. Germline V gene sequence: CDR1 SEHNR, CDR2 FQNEAQ (reference sequence). This CDR3 comprises 15 residues. CDR3 coding DNA: TGTGCCAGCAGCTCTAGCGGGAGGGCCGACAATGAGCAGTTCTTC. Translated, it gives CASSSSGRADNEQFF.

As regards this clone: The sample contains more than one DNA sequence encoding this CDR3. This sequence joins TRBV10-3 and TRBJ2-1, with a weak D call TRBD2 (5 bases). CDR3 length equals 15 residues. Germline CDR1 is ENHRY and CDR2 is SYGVKD. V dropped 3 bases and J dropped 0 bases, with 9 bases sitting between them. Written as DNA, the CDR3 is TGTGCCATCAGTGAAAGGGAGAGCTCCTACAATGAGCAGTTCTTC. Encoded protein: CAISERESSYNEQFF.

The chain links TRBV7-2 to TRBJ1-2; TRBD1 might be the D (5 bases). CDR3 length equals 15 residues. Germline-derived CDR1 and CDR2 are SGHTA and FQGNSA. V gave up 9 bases and J gave up 0 bases, with 17 bases separating them. In nucleotides, the CDR3 is TGTGCCAGTTCGGGGGACCGAGGAGCTAACTATGGCTACACCTTC. This encodes CASSGDRGANYGYTF.

The chain couples TRBV5-4 to TRBJ1-4; D uncertain. Germline loops: CDR1 SGHNT, CDR2 YYREEE (reference sequence). The CDR3 length is 13 residues. Trimming took 2 bases from V and 8 from J, leaving 10 bases between them. The CDR3 is CASSFKGEEKLFF. The CDR3 DNA is TGTGCCAGCAGCTTCAAGGGAGAGGAAAAACTGTTTTTT.

J is TRBJ2-7 and V is TRBV5-1; D is perhaps TRBD1 (6 bases). The CDR3 runs to 13 residues. Germline values: CDR1 SGHRS, CDR2 YFSETQ. The V and J ends lost 3 bases and 5 bases respectively, with 12 bases between them. CDR3 DNA: TGCGCCAGCAGCTGGACAGTGGGGGACGAGCAGTACTTC. Protein sequence: CASSWTVGDEQYF.

This chain connects TRBV15 to TRBJ1-2; 8 bases are a match to TRBD1. Germline V gene lookup returns CDR1 LNHNV and CDR2 YYDKDF (reference sequence). The length of the CDR3 is 14 residues. Germline trimming cut 7 bases from V and 0 bases from J; bases unmatched to any gene: 4. The CDR3 bases are TGTGCCACCACCACAGGGGGTTCTAACTATGGCTACACCTTC. It yields the protein CATTTGGSNYGYTF.

The chain's CDR3 is CASSFRVNTEAFF. CDR3 bases: TGTGCCAGCAGCTTTCGTGTGAACACTGAAGCTTTCTTT. The chain has TRBV12-1 and TRBJ1-1. TRBV12-1 constitutes a pseudogene. The CDR3 has 13 residues.

CDR3 in DNA: TGTGCCACCAAGGGACAGAAGAACACCGGGGAGCTGTTTTTT. It encodes CATKGQKNTGELFF. This rearrangement joins TRBV10-3 to TRBJ2-2, with 7 nucleotides matching TRBD1. Losses at the gene ends were 10 bases for V and 1 base for J; bases not matched to a gene: 6. Per the germline V gene, CDR1 is ENHRY and CDR2 is SYGVKD. The CDR3 has 14 amino acids.